The clone carrying this T cell receptor beta chain was seen a few times. Its antigen is unidentified. These data belong to a study of human T cells and chemical hapten exposure. Whole-study results and caveats: PT1 expanded TCR counts and patch test score correlated positively. Relative to control repertoires, expanded TCRs gave rise to significantly more large CDR3 similarity clusters. TCRs whose frequency exceeded 1 in 1000 remained the same following DPC sensitization.

V lost 0 bases, J lost 0 bases, and 12 bases lay in between. There are 16 residues in the CDR3. Germline CDR1 LGHNA, CDR2 YSLEER. Time point here: patch test 3, about 24 weeks after DPC sensitization. Treatment specified: therapeutic diphenylcyclopropenone sensitization with weekly scalp DPC. During construction of the library, unique molecular identifiers were attached to individual cDNA molecules for quantitative, reproducible TCR counting. TCRdb independently ran MiXCR on the RACE reads; one entry per CDR3 protein. The sample records approximately 71,000 distinct CDR3 sequences, 11% being singletons.

The rearrangement links TRBV4-3 to TRBJ2-7; tentatively, D is TRBD1 (5 bases). The TCR comes from a woman aged 45-65 years with alopecia areata. Some clones in this sample may be carry-over from other donors' samples. The source was whole blood, collected in connection with sensitization to the hapten diphenylcyclopropenone (DPC). The CDR3 nucleotides are TGCGCCAGCAGCCAAGATCCGACAGTTTTCTCCTACGAGCAGTACTTC. Its translation is CASSQDPTVFSYEQYF.